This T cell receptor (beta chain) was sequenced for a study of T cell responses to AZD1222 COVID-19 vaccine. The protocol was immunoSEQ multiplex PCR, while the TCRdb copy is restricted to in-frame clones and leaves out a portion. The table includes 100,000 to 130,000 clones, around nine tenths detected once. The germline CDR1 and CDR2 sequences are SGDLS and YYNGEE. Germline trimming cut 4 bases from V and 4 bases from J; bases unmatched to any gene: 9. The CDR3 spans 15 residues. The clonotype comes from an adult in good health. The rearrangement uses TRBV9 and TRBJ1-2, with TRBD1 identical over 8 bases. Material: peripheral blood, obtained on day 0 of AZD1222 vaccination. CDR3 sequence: CASSNAGGPGYGYTF. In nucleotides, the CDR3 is TGTGCCAGCAGCAACGCAGGGGGCCCGGGCTATGGCTACACCTTC. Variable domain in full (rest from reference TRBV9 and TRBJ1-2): DSGVTQTPKHLITATGQRVTLRCSPRSGDLSVYWYQQSLDQGLQFLIQYYNGEERAKGNILERFSAQQFPDLHSELNLSSLELGDSALYFCASSNAGGPGYGYTFGSGTRLTVV.